This T cell receptor beta chain comes out of a study of PD-1 blockade in classical Hodgkin lymphoma. Using immunoSEQ multiplex PCR, the repertoire was profiled, and TCRdb retains in-frame clones only, with some absent. The sample shows fewer than 70,000 clones, around nine tenths of them seen only once. Relapse was seen in all patients after autologous stem cell transplantation, and brentuximab vedotin exposure was variable. The CDR3 spans 15 residues. Trimming pared 5 bases from V and 0 bases from J, leaving 10 bases between. The V gene's germline CDR1 is SGHNT and CDR2 YENEEA. Sample: peripheral blood mononuclear cells (PBMCs), taken before the second cycle of nivolumab. The sequence was obtained from a human donor with classical Hodgkin lymphoma. The chain employs TRBV11-3 and TRBJ2-2; D uncertain. The CDR3 here is CASSPTRANTGELFF. The CDR3 DNA sequence: TGTGCCAGCAGCCCAACACGCGCGAACACCGGGGAGCTGTTTTTT.